The subject of this entry is one T cell receptor beta chain. Its antigen remains undetermined. There are no base qualities to consult, and no much larger clone falls within one base. Sample time point, as interpreted from the label and publication: blood 2 weeks post-SBRT. Reading the label with the study, this specimen's treatment or condition is: 15 Gy SBRT to primary tumor, nephrectomy 4 weeks later. To follow tumor-enriched clonotypes, peripheral blood was collected serially from radiation-treated patients at baseline and again at 2 weeks and 4 weeks after SBRT. All patients had renal cell carcinoma with clear cell pathology. Genomic DNA for TCR sequencing was prepared using the QIAamp DNA Blood Mini Kit (Qiagen). The analyses included only samples that passed all quality control checks. Following the manufacturer's recommendations, the immunoSEQ kit was used to generate TCR beta libraries from genomic DNA. To prepare libraries, a first multiplex PCR with proprietary primers was run, followed by a second PCR that added unique barcodes, and a bead cleanup was done after each round. Each sample batch included a kit-provided positive control reaction and a negative control reaction. The final libraries underwent checking on an Agilent 4200 TapeStation D1000 ScreenTape, volumetric pooling, and quantification by qPCR. Sequencing ran on an Illumina NextSeq500 with a MidOutput 150-cycle cartridge, using 156 Read1 and 15 Index1 cycles with kit custom primers. The pooled library was loaded at around 1 pM with about 18% PhiX control spiked in. In the source study's methods: Vendor-processed data were analyzed in R, with a clonotype defined as all T cells sharing the same CDR3 nucleotide sequence. In the clone abundance analyses, frequencies were normalized to the 10,000 most abundant clones in each sample. Public T cell clones, which averaged fewer than five per sample, were excluded before analysis. A difference in abundance of at least 32-fold between compartments was used to define tumor-enriched and baseline blood-enriched clonotypes. Clonotypes expanded or contracted between blood time points were identified with a beta-binomial differential abundance model. Tumor-blood repertoire similarity was measured with the Baroni-Urbani and Buser coefficient, and groups were compared using two-tailed Wilcoxon tests in R. Entries here come from immuneACCESS through TCRdb and include only in-frame sequences with V and J called. Some clones fail to appear in such tables; in the studies checked, an unresolved V gene covers under half of the shortfall, and the cause of the remainder is unknown. V and J calls and clone size are given by that table; D and trimming were obtained from the DNA. This sample comprises 100,000 to 150,000 clones, 88% of them detected only once. The ten top clones hold 5% to 6.5% of the sample.

From the cysteine up to the phenylalanine, the CDR3 has a length of 15 residues. The entry retains the CDR3 DNA only, 45 bases that are in frame from base 1. The germline V gene provides CDR1 MRHNA and CDR2 SNTAGT. V lost 6 bases and J lost 2 bases; the stretch between them is 14 bases long. This record belongs to a study of radiation and T cells in renal cell carcinoma (dated by TCRdb to about 2020). About the full investigation: Samples came from a clinical trial, in which primary renal cell carcinomas received 15 Gy stereotactic body radiation therapy followed by nephrectomy 4 weeks later. A total of around 50 samples underwent TCR beta sequencing, made up of roughly 26 tumors and some 27 peripheral blood samples. Across all 50 or so samples, around 4,000,000 unique CDR3 nucleotide sequences encoding over 2.5 million unique CDR3 amino acid sequences were identified.

General study outcomes and caveats: An increase in top tumor clonotypes in blood was observed from baseline to 2 weeks post-radiation, followed by contraction by 4 weeks, which was taken to suggest transient expansion of tumor-resident clones. Effects of radiation dose or scheduling on the TCR repertoire could not be addressed with the single-armed trial design. No pretreatment tumor biopsies were available, so the baseline intratumoral presence of clonotypes could not be determined. Blood repertoire dynamics were not followed beyond 4 weeks after treatment.

The sequences come from blood, collected from a patient whose treatment included radiotherapy and nephrectomy. Recombination joined TRBV6-4 with TRBJ2-1; possibly the D gene is TRBD1, per 7 matching bases. The sequence was obtained from a woman in her 70s with renal cell carcinoma. In nucleotide form, the sequence is TGTGCCAGCAGCCCCCAGGGGGGAACCTACAATGAGCAGTTCTTC. Translated, it reads CASSPQGGTYNEQFF.